The 29 T cell receptor beta chains reported below all come from one sample, sequenced in a study of cytomegalovirus exposure and HLA in healthy donors. Method: immunoSEQ multiplex PCR; TCRdb's copy keeps in-frame clones and lacks some. Among some 260,000 clones listed, approximately 84% were seen once. What was sequenced was PBMCs. These TCRs come from a man between 18 and 35 years old in good health and CMV-seropositive.

The CDR3 is CASSSYSGPYGYTF. The CDR3 coding sequence is TGTGCCAGCAGCTCATATAGCGGTCCTTATGGCTACACCTTC. The chain recombines TRBV7-2 with TRBJ1-2, with unresolved D. V shed 4 bases and J shed 5 bases, with 14 bases lying between them. This CDR3 is built from 14 residues. In germline, CDR1 is SGHTA, CDR2 FQGNSA.

A single count supports this clone. The chain carries TRBV5-1 and TRBJ1-2, with 7 positions matching TRBD1. CDR1 is SGHRS, CDR2 YFSETQ, per germline. The CDR3 has 14 amino acids. With V trimmed by 6 bases and J by 2 bases, 7 bases remained unmatched. The CDR3 spells CASTRDSLNYGYTF. The CDR3 region has the DNA TGCGCCAGCACTCGGGACAGCCTGAACTATGGCTACACCTTC.

V gene TRBV6-1 combines with J gene TRBJ2-1; no definite D call. Germline V CDR1 and CDR2: MNHNS, SASEGT. Trimming pared 3 bases from V and 4 bases from J, leaving 10 bases between. This CDR3 region has 14 residues. DNA of the CDR3: TGTGCCAGCAGTGACGGTACCCCGTACAATGAGCAGTTCTTC. It specifies CASSDGTPYNEQFF.

The chain uses TRBV6-1 and TRBJ1-1, with D hard to call. V gave up 8 bases and J gave up 3 bases, with 7 bases separating them. The germline V gene encodes CDR1 MNHNS and CDR2 SASEGT. The CDR3 consists of 11 residues. This chain's CDR3 is CASEGHTEAFF. The CDR3 coding sequence is TGTGCCAGCGAGGGCCACACTGAAGCTTTCTTT.

V and J are TRBV28 and TRBJ1-5, with 7 nucleotides matching TRBD1. The CDR3 is made up of 19 amino acids. Germline V gene data show CDR1 as MDHEN and CDR2 as SYDVKM. With 4 bases clipped from V and 0 bases from J, the junction kept 15 bases outside the gene matches. The CDR3 DNA reads TGTGCCAGCAGTTCCTACGACAGGGTTGGGTTTTATAGCAATCAGCCCCAGCATTTT. Translated, it gives CASSSYDRVGFYSNQPQHF.

The rearrangement uses TRBV9 and TRBJ2-1; TRBD2 is a possible D gene (6 bases). Per germline, CDR1 SGDLS and CDR2 YYNGEE. The CDR3 consists of 15 residues. V lost 0 bases and J lost 4, with 11 bases in between. The CDR3 region is CASSVVAGPYNEQFF. CDR3 DNA sequence: TGTGCCAGCAGCGTAGTGGCGGGACCGTACAATGAGCAGTTCTTC.

This clone has more than one count but fewer than ten. CDR3 in amino acids: CASSVGQGNTEAFF. In DNA, the CDR3 is TGTGCCAGCAGCGTAGGACAGGGAAACACTGAAGCTTTCTTT. The chain links TRBV9 to TRBJ1-1; 7 bases are a match to TRBD1. This CDR3 spans 14 amino acids. With V trimmed by 0 bases and J by 2 bases, 1 base remained unmatched. Germline assignment: CDR1 SGDLS and CDR2 YYNGEE.

DNA of the CDR3: TGTGCCAGCAGACTAAGGGCTTACTCCCTCAATGAGCAGTTCTTC. This sequence encodes CASRLRAYSLNEQFF. The gene calls are TRBV27 and TRBJ2-1; D is unresolved. Germline CDR1 and CDR2: MNHEY and SMNVEV (reference sequence). The CDR3 has 15 amino acids. Trimming shortened V by 6 bases and J by 6 bases, and 18 bases separated the two germline ends.

This clone was detected only once. V and J are TRBV7-9 and TRBJ2-5; 14 bases line up with TRBD2. Per the germline V gene, CDR1 is SEHNR and CDR2 is FQNEAQ (reference sequence). The length of the CDR3 is 16 residues. V trimming: 6 bases; J trimming: 5 bases; junction bases outside the gene matches: 8. CDR3 nucleotides: TGTGCCAGCAGAACCGGGACTAGCGGGAGAGGGGAGACCCAGTACTTC. This gives the protein CASRTGTSGRGETQYF.

The rearrangement joins TRBV5-1 to TRBJ1-1; D ambiguous. Trimming removed 0 bases at V and 3 bases at J, with 6 bases between. There are 13 residues in the CDR3. Germline V gene lookup returns CDR1 SGHRS and CDR2 YFSETQ. In nucleotides, the CDR3 is TGCGCCAGCAGCTTGGCTATCGACACTGAAGCTTTCTTT. As protein: CASSLAIDTEAFF.

The chain recombines TRBV5-4 with TRBJ1-1; D ambiguous. This CDR3 is built from 12 residues. Germline V gene data show CDR1 as SGHNT and CDR2 as YYREEE (reference sequence). The ends were cut back, 0 bases at V and 3 bases at J, with 3 bases in the middle. The CDR3 DNA reads as TGTGCCAGCAGCTTGGTCGACACTGAAGCTTTCTTT. Protein: CASSLVDTEAFF.

This clone was seen just once. The chain links TRBV7-8 to TRBJ1-4; D call uncertain. The germline V gene has CDR1 SGHVS and CDR2 FQNEAQ. The CDR3 has 11 residues. V lost 7 bases, J lost 4 bases, and 4 bases lay in between. CDR3 amino acids: CASTSNEKLFF. The DNA for the CDR3 is TGTGCCAGCACCAGTAATGAAAAACTGTTTTTT.

The CDR3, as DNA: TGTGCCAGCAGCTTACGAGGGGATAGCACTGAAGCTTTCTTT. Translation: CASSLRGDSTEAFF. The chain couples TRBV7-9 to TRBJ1-1; perhaps TRBD1 as D (5 bases). There are 14 residues in the CDR3. The V gene lost 2 bases and the J gene lost 4 bases, with 11 bases spanning the gap. Looked up from germline, CDR1 is SEHNR and CDR2 is FQNEAQ (reference sequence).

The rearrangement uses TRBV18 and TRBJ2-7; tentatively, D is TRBD2 (6 bases). The V end was cut by 1 base, the J end by 6 bases, with 13 bases between. Germline V gives CDR1 KGHSH, CDR2 LQKENI. CDR3 length: 14 amino acids. CDR3: CASSPQRGRGEQYF. CDR3 DNA: TGTGCCAGCTCACCACAGAGAGGGCGGGGCGAGCAGTACTTC.

J is TRBJ1-2 and V is TRBV15; D not resolved. CDR1 LNHNV and CDR2 YYDKDF come from the germline V gene (reference sequence). The CDR3 consists of 14 residues. V was shortened by 5 bases and J by 0 bases, with 10 bases between the two germline ends. CDR3: CATSGGGPNYGYTF. CDR3 coding DNA: TGTGCCACCAGCGGCGGCGGCCCTAACTATGGCTACACCTTC.

CDR3 DNA: TGTGCCAGCAGTTCCGGTACACAGGGACACGGCTACACCTTC. This encodes CASSSGTQGHGYTF. The rearrangement links TRBV27 to TRBJ1-2, with TRBD1 as a possible D gene (6 bases). The germline CDR1 and CDR2 sequences are MNHEY and SMNVEV (reference sequence). The CDR3 has 14 amino acids. The V end was cut by 4 bases, the J end by 8 bases, with 17 bases between.

V and J are TRBV7-8 and TRBJ1-2, with 8 positions matching TRBD1. V dropped 5 bases and J dropped 3; count of bases not matched to a gene: 8. The CDR3 covers 15 residues. Germline-derived CDR1 and CDR2 are SGHVS and FQNEAQ. The chain's CDR3 is CASSAQGAAHYGYTF. CDR3 DNA sequence: TGTGCCAGCAGCGCTCAGGGGGCGGCCCACTATGGCTACACCTTC.

In DNA form, the CDR3 reads TGTGCCAGCAGTGAGACAGGGGGCGAAAAACTGTTTTTT. It yields the protein CASSETGGEKLFF. The V call is TRBV6-1, the J call TRBJ1-4; 10 positions agree with TRBD1. The CDR3 consists of 13 residues. The junction had 0 bases not matched to a gene; V was cut back by 3 bases and J by 8 bases. Germline lookup yields CDR1 MNHNS and CDR2 SASEGT.

With regard to this clone: Other DNA sequences in the sample encode the same CDR3. The chain carries TRBV6-5 and TRBJ2-7; the D gene is possibly TRBD1 (6 bases). The germline CDR1 and CDR2 sequences are MNHEY and SVGAGI. Trimming pared 0 bases from V and 3 bases from J, leaving 6 bases between. The CDR3 runs 13 residues. The CDR3 bases are TGTGCCAGCAGTTACTCGACAGGCTACGAGCAGTACTTC. Its protein is CASSYSTGYEQYF.

The chain is built from TRBV10-3 and TRBJ1-5; TRBD1 agrees at 10 bases. The CDR3 runs to 15 residues. CDR1 and CDR2 (germline): ENHRY, SYGVKD. V lost 6 bases, J lost 7 bases, and 9 bases stayed unmatched. The CDR3 DNA follows: TGTGCCATCAGCGACACCGGGACAGGGGAGCAGCCCCAGCATTTT. As protein: CAISDTGTGEQPQHF.

The chain combines TRBV6-6 with TRBJ1-5; no clear D gene. The CDR3 runs 13 residues. Germline V gene sequence: CDR1 MNHNY, CDR2 SVGAGI (reference sequence). The ends were cut back, 2 bases at V and 5 bases at J, with 7 bases in the middle. Written as DNA, the CDR3 is TGTGCCAGCAGTTACGTCCGCTATCAGCCCCAGCATTTT. Translation gives CASSYVRYQPQHF.

The chain links TRBV27 to TRBJ2-5, with 9 bases matching TRBD2. This CDR3 has 14 residues. Losses at the gene ends were 4 bases for V and 1 base for J; bases not matched to a gene: 1. In germline, CDR1 is MNHEY, CDR2 SMNVEV (reference sequence). The CDR3 DNA reads TGTGCCAGCAGTTGGACTAGCGTCCAAGAGACCCAGTACTTC. It encodes CASSWTSVQETQYF.

This rearrangement joins TRBV27 to TRBJ2-1; TRBD2 matches at 9 bases. The germline V gene has CDR1 MNHEY and CDR2 SMNVEV (reference sequence). The CDR3 covers 15 residues. The trim removed 10 bases at V and 4 bases at J, leaving 11 bases unmatched. The CDR3 coding sequence is TGTGCCACCCCGGGTGAGCGGGAGGTGTACAATGAGCAGTTCTTC. Its protein is CATPGEREVYNEQFF.

This chain links TRBV4-2 with TRBJ2-7, with 10 bases aligning to TRBD2. CDR3 length: 14 residues. The V and J ends lost 3 bases and 2 bases, in that order; junction bases with no gene match: 1. In germline, CDR1 is LGHNA, CDR2 YNFKEQ. The CDR3 loop is CASSQGTSAYEQYF. DNA for the CDR3: TGTGCCAGCAGCCAGGGGACTAGCGCCTACGAGCAGTACTTC.

The chain joins TRBV5-1 to TRBJ2-2, with D perhaps given as TRBD1 or TRBD2 (5 bases each). The V end lost 0 bases, the J end lost 3 bases, and 18 bases lay between the germline ends. Germline-derived CDR1 and CDR2 are SGHRS and YFSETQ. This CDR3 spans 18 amino acids. The CDR3 reads CASSLAASHLGDTGELFF. In DNA, the CDR3 is TGCGCCAGCAGCTTGGCGGCCTCCCACTTGGGGGACACCGGGGAGCTGTTTTTT.

The chain combines TRBV27 with TRBJ1-1; no firm D call. Trimming took 7 bases from V and 1 from J, leaving 10 bases between them. From germline, CDR1 is MNHEY and CDR2 SMNVEV (reference sequence). CDR3 length equals 13 residues. The CDR3 DNA reads TGTGCCAGCAAGGACGGGTGGAACACTGAAGCTTTCTTT. Its protein is CASKDGWNTEAFF.

The gene calls are TRBV10-3 and TRBJ1-2; D gene uncertain. Germline CDR1 ENHRY, CDR2 SYGVKD. The CDR3 sequence is 16 residues long. Trimming stripped 0 bases from V and 3 bases from J, with 14 bases between. Written as DNA, the CDR3 is TGTGCCATCAGTGAGTCTCTCGGGGAGGCGGACTATGGCTACACCTTC. Its translation is CAISESLGEADYGYTF.

The chain has TRBV15 and TRBJ1-5; TRBD1 is a possible D gene (6 bases). Trimming took 0 bases from V and 1 from J, leaving 16 bases between them. This CDR3 region has 18 residues. Germline V gives CDR1 LNHNV, CDR2 YYDKDF (reference sequence). The CDR3 sequence is CATSRDGPGGGSNQPQHF. The CDR3 DNA reads as TGTGCCACCAGCAGAGATGGTCCGGGGGGCGGCAGCAATCAGCCCCAGCATTTT.

This clone occurred once. This rearrangement joins TRBV28 to TRBJ1-1; 7 bases are shared with TRBD1. Germline loops: CDR1 MDHEN, CDR2 SYDVKM. This CDR3 has 14 amino acids. V trimming: 6 bases; J trimming: 4 bases; junction bases outside the gene matches: 8. CDR3 coding DNA: TGTGCCAGCAGCTACAGGGGAATAGTCACTGAAGCTTTCTTT. It yields the protein CASSYRGIVTEAFF.